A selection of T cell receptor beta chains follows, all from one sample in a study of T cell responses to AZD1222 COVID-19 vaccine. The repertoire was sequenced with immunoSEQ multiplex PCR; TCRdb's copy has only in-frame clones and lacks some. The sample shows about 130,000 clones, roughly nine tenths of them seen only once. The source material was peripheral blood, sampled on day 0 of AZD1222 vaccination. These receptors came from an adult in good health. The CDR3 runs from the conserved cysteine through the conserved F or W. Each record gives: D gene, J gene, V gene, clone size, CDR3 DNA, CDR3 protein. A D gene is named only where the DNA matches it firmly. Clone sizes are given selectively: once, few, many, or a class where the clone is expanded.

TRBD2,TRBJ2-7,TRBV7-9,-,TGTGCCAGCAGCTTTTCGGGACTAGCGGGAGGGATCTCCTACGAGCAGTACTTC,CASSFSGLAGGISYEQYF
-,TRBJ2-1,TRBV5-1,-,TGCGCCAGCAGCTCCTCGGATAATGAGCAGTTCTTC,CASSSSDNEQFF
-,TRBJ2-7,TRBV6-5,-,TGTGCCAGCAGCCGGGGACACCCTTTGGAGCAGTACTTC,CASSRGHPLEQYF
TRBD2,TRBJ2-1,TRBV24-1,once,TGTGCCACGACCCCCGGGACTAGCTCCTACAATGAGCAGTTCTTC,CATTPGTSSYNEQFF
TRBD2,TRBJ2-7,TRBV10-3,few,TGTGCCATCAGGGGGACTAGCGGGAGGTCCTACGAGCAGTACTTC,CAIRGTSGRSYEQYF
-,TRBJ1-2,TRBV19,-,TGTGCCAGTAGTATTATTCTATTTAACTATGGCTACACCTTC,CASSIILFNYGYTF
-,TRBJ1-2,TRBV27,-,TGTGCCAGCAGTCTGGGGGGAATCTATGGCTACACCTTC,CASSLGGIYGYTF
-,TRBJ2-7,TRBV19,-,TGTGCCAGTAGTTTGGGACTCGGGTCCTACGAGCAGTACTTC,CASSLGLGSYEQYF
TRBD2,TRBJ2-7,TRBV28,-,TGTGCCAGCAGACACACTAGCGGACGCGCCTACGAGCAGTACTTC,CASRHTSGRAYEQYF
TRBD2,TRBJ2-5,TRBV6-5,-,TGTGCCAGCAGTCCCAGACTAGCGGGGCAAGAGACCCAGTACTTC,CASSPRLAGQETQYF
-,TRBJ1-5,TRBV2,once,TGTGCCAGCAGCGAAGGGTCAGGGTTTGGCAATCAGCCCCAGCATTTT,CASSEGSGFGNQPQHF
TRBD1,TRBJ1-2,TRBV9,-,TGTGCCAGCAGCGTAGCGGGACAGGCTGGCTACACCTTC,CASSVAGQAGYTF
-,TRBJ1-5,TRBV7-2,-,TGTGCCAGCAGCTTAGGCCGCTGGCCCCAGCATTTT,CASSLGRWPQHF
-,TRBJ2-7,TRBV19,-,TGTGCCAGTAGTCCTCACCGACAGATCTACTCCTACGAGCAGTACTTC,CASSPHRQIYSYEQYF
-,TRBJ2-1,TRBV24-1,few,TGTGCCACCAGTGCCCCAGGGGTCAATGAGCAGTTCTTC,CATSAPGVNEQFF
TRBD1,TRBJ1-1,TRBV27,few,TGTGCCAGCAGTCCCGGGACAGGGGGGACTGAAGCTTTCTTT,CASSPGTGGTEAFF
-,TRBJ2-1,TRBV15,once,TGTGCCACCAGCAGCCGCCATGAGCAGTTCTTC,CATSSRHEQFF
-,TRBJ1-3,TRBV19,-,TGTGCCAGTAGTTTCGGGGATTCTGGAAACACCATATATTTT,CASSFGDSGNTIYF
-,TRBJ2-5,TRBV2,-,TGTGCCAGCAGTGCAGGGAGGGGGCAAGAGACCCAGTACTTC,CASSAGRGQETQYF
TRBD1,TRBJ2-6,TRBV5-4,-,TGTGCCAGCAGCATGGACAGGGGGGAGGGTACCGGGGCCAACGTCCTGACTTTC,CASSMDRGEGTGANVLTF
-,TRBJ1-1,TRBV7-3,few,TGTGCCAGCAGCTTAGTAGGGTCGGCTGAAGCTTTCTTT,CASSLVGSAEAFF
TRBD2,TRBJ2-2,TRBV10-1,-,TGCGCCAGCAGTGAGTCGCGCGCTAGCGGGAGAGGGGAGCTGTTTTTT,CASSESRASGRGELFF
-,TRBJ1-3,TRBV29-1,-,TGCAGCGTCGCGTGGACGAGGGCCTCTGGAAACACCATATATTTT,CSVAWTRASGNTIYF
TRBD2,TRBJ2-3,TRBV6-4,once,TGTGCCAGCAGTGAGGTAGCGGGAGGGAGCACAGATACGCAGTATTTT,CASSEVAGGSTDTQYF
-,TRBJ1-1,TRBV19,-,TGTGCCAGTAGTATAGTAGGGGGATCAGCTGAAGCTTTCTTT,CASSIVGGSAEAFF
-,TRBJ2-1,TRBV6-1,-,TGTGCCAGCAGTTCTAAGACAGACTACAATGAGCAGTTCTTC,CASSSKTDYNEQFF
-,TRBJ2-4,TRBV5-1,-,TGCGCCAGCAGCTTGGGAGCAGAAAGAAACATTCAGTACTTC,CASSLGAERNIQYF
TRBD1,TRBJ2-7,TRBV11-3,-,TGTGCCAGCAGCTTAGGGACAGGGGGCACCTACGAGCAGTACTTC,CASSLGTGGTYEQYF
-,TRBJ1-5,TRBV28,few,TGTGCCAGCAGTCTTCCAGTTCACAGCAATCAGCCCCAGCATTTT,CASSLPVHSNQPQHF
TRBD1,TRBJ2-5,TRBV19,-,TGTGCCAGTAGTATCGGGACAGGGGGAGAGACCCAGTACTTC,CASSIGTGGETQYF
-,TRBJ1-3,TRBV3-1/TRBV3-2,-,TGTGCCAGCAGTTCGGACGGCTCTGGAAACACCATATATTTT,CASSSDGSGNTIYF
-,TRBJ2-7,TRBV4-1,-,TGCGCCAGCAGCCATACGGGAGAAGTCTCCTACGAGCAGTACTTC,CASSHTGEVSYEQYF
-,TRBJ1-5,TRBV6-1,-,TGTGCCAGCAGTGAAGGCAGGGACGGTGGGCAGCCCCAGCATTTT,CASSEGRDGGQPQHF
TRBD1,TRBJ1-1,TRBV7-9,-,TGTGCCAGCAGCTTTACAGGGGGCGCCGGCACTGAAGCTTTCTTT,CASSFTGGAGTEAFF
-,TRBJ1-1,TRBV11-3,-,TGTGCCAGCAGCTTAATTGACACTGAAGCTTTCTTT,CASSLIDTEAFF
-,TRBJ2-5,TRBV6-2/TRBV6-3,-,TGTGCCAGCAGTTACTCGGCAGAACAAGAGACCCAGTACTTC,CASSYSAEQETQYF
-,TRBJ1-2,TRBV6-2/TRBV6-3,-,TGTGCCAGCAGCTCGTCGGACAGTTTTAACTATGGCTACACCTTC,CASSSSDSFNYGYTF
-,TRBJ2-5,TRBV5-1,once,TGCGCCAGCAGCTTGGCCGGGACTCAAGAGACCCAGTACTTC,CASSLAGTQETQYF
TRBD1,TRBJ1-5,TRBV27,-,TGTGCCAGCAGTTCGGGACAGGGGGATAATCAGCCCCAGCATTTT,CASSSGQGDNQPQHF
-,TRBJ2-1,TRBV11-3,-,TGTGCCAGCAGCCGTCGGAGGGCCACTTCCTACAATGAGCAGTTCTTC,CASSRRRATSYNEQFF
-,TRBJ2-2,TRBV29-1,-,TGCAGCCCGGGTCACCGGGTGGCGAGGATCGGGGAGCTGTTTTTT,CSPGHRVARIGELFF
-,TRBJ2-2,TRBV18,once,TGTGCCAGCTCACCAGGCCCAGCCAACACCGGGGAGCTGTTTTTT,CASSPGPANTGELFF
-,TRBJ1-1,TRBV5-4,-,TGTGCCAGCAGCCCCTTCGGGGGGGGCTCGACCACTGAAGCTTTCTTT,CASSPFGGGSTTEAFF
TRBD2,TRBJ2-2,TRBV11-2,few,TGTGCCAGCAGCTTAGTCATTGCGGGGGGTAGCGGGGAGCTGTTTTTT,CASSLVIAGGSGELFF
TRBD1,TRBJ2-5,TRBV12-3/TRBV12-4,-,TGTGCCAGCAGAGACAGGGGGCCGGAGACCCAGTACTTC,CASRDRGPETQYF
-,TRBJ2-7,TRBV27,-,TGTGCCAGCAGTTTATTACAGGCGTACGAGCAGTACTTC,CASSLLQAYEQYF
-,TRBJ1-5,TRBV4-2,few,TGTGCCAGCAGCCAAGTTGCCACGAGCAATCAGCCCCAGCATTTT,CASSQVATSNQPQHF
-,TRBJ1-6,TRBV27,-,TGTGCCAGCAGCCTACAGGAACCTAATTCACCCCTCCACTTT,CASSLQEPNSPLHF